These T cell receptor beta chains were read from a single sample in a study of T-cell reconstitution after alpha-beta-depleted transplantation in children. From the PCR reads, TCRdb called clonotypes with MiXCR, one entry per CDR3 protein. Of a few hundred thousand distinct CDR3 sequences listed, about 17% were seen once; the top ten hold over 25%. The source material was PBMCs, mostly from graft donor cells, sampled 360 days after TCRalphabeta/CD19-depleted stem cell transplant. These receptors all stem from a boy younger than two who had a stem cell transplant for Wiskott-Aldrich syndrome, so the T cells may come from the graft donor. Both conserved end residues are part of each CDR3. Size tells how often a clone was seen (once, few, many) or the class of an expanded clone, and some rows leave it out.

cdr3_aa: CASSSNYPPNTGELFF; v_call: TRBV7-2; clone_size: .
cdr3_aa: CATSLAGAYEQYF; v_call: TRBV24-1; clone_size: .
cdr3_aa: CASSYVASSYEQYF; v_call: TRBV6-5; clone_size: few
cdr3_aa: CASSWVREPWETQYF; v_call: TRBV5-1; clone_size: .
cdr3_aa: CASSFDRGYEQYF; v_call: TRBV7-9; clone_size: .
cdr3_aa: CASSPETGWETQYF; v_call: TRBV9; clone_size: once
cdr3_aa: CASSDWDRWRFF; v_call: TRBV2; clone_size: .
cdr3_aa: CASSPPGGGLVYEQYF; v_call: TRBV7-2; clone_size: .
cdr3_aa: CASSLAPTGFGTGELFF; v_call: TRBV7-2; clone_size: many
cdr3_aa: CATSGKTSGAYNEQFF; v_call: TRBV15; clone_size: few
cdr3_aa: CASSLGGGSGDTQYF; v_call: TRBV7-7; clone_size: few
cdr3_aa: CSVGGLKSSYNEQFF; v_call: TRBV29-1; clone_size: few
cdr3_aa: CASSDTWRERNEQFF; v_call: TRBV5-1; clone_size: .
cdr3_aa: CATSRRFNTGELFF; v_call: TRBV15; clone_size: .
cdr3_aa: CSAGAGGPRETQYF; v_call: TRBV20-1; clone_size: few
cdr3_aa: CATSGGQFGRTQYF; v_call: TRBV15; clone_size: few
cdr3_aa: CASSLMRGWEDTQYF; v_call: TRBV7-9; clone_size: .
cdr3_aa: CASSLSGQGANEQFF; v_call: TRBV7-9; clone_size: .
cdr3_aa: CASRDQTYEQYF; v_call: TRBV5-1; clone_size: .
cdr3_aa: CASSFRTAYTEAFF; v_call: TRBV11-2; clone_size: few
cdr3_aa: CASSEGGQGLEAFF; v_call: TRBV10-2; clone_size: few
cdr3_aa: CASSHRLAANTDTQYF; v_call: TRBV14; clone_size: .
cdr3_aa: CASRGRGRGDTDTQYF; v_call: TRBV12-3/TRBV12-4; clone_size: few
cdr3_aa: CASSSGLAPRYNEQFF; v_call: TRBV5-1; clone_size: .
cdr3_aa: CASSFGGRGAYEQYF; v_call: TRBV7-9; clone_size: few
cdr3_aa: CASSRYSQTDTQYF; v_call: TRBV6-1; clone_size: few
cdr3_aa: CASSEGSTNEKLFF; v_call: TRBV10-1; clone_size: few
cdr3_aa: CAISGQSYEQYF; v_call: TRBV10-3; clone_size: many
cdr3_aa: CASSFGQTYYEQYF; v_call: TRBV7-9; clone_size: .
cdr3_aa: CASSYDRLSGANVLTF; v_call: TRBV5-1; clone_size: few
cdr3_aa: CSAGLATSTDTQYF; v_call: TRBV20-1; clone_size: .
cdr3_aa: CASTPTESTDTQYF; v_call: TRBV5-1; clone_size: .
cdr3_aa: CASSFHLATKSETQYF; v_call: TRBV12-3/TRBV12-4; clone_size: few
cdr3_aa: CASSLGTGVKNIQYF; v_call: TRBV7-2; clone_size: .
cdr3_aa: CASSPWGGQYEQYF; v_call: TRBV5-4; clone_size: few
cdr3_aa: CASSQGGFTYNEQFF; v_call: TRBV14; clone_size: .
cdr3_aa: CASRSLAGGPYEQYF; v_call: TRBV9; clone_size: .